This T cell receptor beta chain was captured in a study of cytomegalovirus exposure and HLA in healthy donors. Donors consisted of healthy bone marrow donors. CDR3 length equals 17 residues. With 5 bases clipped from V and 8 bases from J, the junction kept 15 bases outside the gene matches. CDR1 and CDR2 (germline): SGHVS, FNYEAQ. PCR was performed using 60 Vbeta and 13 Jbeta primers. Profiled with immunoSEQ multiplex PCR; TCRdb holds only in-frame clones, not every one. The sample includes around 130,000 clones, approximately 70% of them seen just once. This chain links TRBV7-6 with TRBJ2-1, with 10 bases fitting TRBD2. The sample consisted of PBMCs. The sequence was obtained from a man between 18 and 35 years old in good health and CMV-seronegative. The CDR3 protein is CASSPGRASGSGYEQFF. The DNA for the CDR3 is TGTGCCAGCAGCCCCGGTCGGGCTAGCGGGAGTGGTTATGAGCAGTTCTTC.